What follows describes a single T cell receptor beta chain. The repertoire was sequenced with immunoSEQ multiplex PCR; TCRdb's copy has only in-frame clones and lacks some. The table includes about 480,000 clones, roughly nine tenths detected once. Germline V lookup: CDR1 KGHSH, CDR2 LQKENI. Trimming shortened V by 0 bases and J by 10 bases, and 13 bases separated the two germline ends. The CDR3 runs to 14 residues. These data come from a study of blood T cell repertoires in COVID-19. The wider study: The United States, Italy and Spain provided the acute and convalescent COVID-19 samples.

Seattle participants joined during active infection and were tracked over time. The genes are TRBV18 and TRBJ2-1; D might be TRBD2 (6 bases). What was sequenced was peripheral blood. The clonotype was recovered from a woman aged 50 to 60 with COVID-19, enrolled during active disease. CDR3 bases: TGTGCCAGCTCACCACCGGTCTTTGCGGGGGAGCAGTTCTTC. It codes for CASSPPVFAGEQFF.